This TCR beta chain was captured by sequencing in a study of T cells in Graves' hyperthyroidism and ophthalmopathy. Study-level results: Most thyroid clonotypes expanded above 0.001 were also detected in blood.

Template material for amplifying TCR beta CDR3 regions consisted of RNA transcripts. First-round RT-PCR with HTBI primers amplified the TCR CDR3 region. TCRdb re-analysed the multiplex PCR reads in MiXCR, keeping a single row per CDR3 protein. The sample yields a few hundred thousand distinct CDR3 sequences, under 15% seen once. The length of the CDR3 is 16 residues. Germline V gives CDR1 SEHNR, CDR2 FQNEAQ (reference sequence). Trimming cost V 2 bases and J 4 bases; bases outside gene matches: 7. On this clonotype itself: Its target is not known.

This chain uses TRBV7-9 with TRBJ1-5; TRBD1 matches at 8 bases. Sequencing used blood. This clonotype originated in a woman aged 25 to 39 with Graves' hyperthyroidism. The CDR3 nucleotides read TGTGCCAGCAGCTTAACACAGGGGGGCGCAAATCAGCCCCAGCATTTT. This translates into CASSLTQGGANQPQHF.